The 29 T cell receptor beta chains presented below share a single source sample, sequenced in a study of CD8+CD57+ T cells in acquired aplastic anemia. It was genomic DNA that served as the template for profiling TCR beta VDJ and CDR3. TCRdb re-analysed the reads in MiXCR, keeping a single row per CDR3 protein. The sample contains roughly 500,000 distinct CDR3 sequences, around a third of which appear only once. Before being chosen for sequencing, patients had shown CD8+CD57+ cell expansion by flow cytometry. Sequencing used sorted CD4+, CD8+, or CD8+CD57+ T cells (not recorded which) from PBMCs. Receptor source: a human donor with aplastic anemia.

The sample holds many counts of this clonotype. The chain carries TRBV10-1 and TRBJ1-1; possible D gene TRBD1, 6 bases. Trimming cost V 9 bases and J 0 bases, with 11 bases left between them. The CDR3 is 13 residues long. In germline, CDR1 is WNHNN, CDR2 SYGVQD (reference sequence). CDR3 in amino acids: CARRGQMNTEAFF. In nucleotides, the CDR3 is TGCGCCAGGAGAGGACAGATGAACACTGAAGCTTTCTTT.

This clonotype was observed at least ten times. The chain has TRBV12-3 or TRBV12-4 and TRBJ1-2, with 10 bases lining up with TRBD1. The CDR3 loop spans 15 amino acids. J was trimmed by 7 bases and V by 0 bases; bases with no gene match: 5. This chain's CDR3 is CASSLASGTGAGYTF. The DNA for the CDR3 is TGTGCCAGCAGTTTAGCGTCCGGGACAGGGGCTGGCTACACCTTC.

CDR3 sequence reads: CATSDSNNEQFF. CDR3 coding DNA: TGTGCCACCAGTGATTCAAACAATGAGCAGTTCTTC. The V gene is TRBV24-1, the J gene TRBJ2-1; D remains ambiguous. This CDR3 has 12 residues. Trimming cost V 2 bases and J 5 bases, with 3 bases left between them. Germline V gene lookup returns CDR1 KGHDR and CDR2 SFDVKD.

This clonotype was seen ten or more times. This chain connects TRBV20-1 to TRBJ2-7; 9 nucleotides match TRBD1. Germline lookup yields CDR1 DFQATT and CDR2 SNEGSKA (reference sequence). There are 13 residues in the CDR3. Unmatched junction bases numbered 6, after V lost 5 bases and J lost 4 bases. The CDR3 DNA follows: TGCAGTGCTTTACAGGGGGCCGTTTACGAGCAGTACTTC. Amino acid sequence: CSALQGAVYEQYF.

This clonotype has at least ten counts. V gene TRBV25-1 combines with J gene TRBJ2-2, with D uncertain. The CDR3 has 13 amino acids. V was cut by 1 base and J by 4 bases, with 4 bases left in between. The germline V gene encodes CDR1 MGHDK and CDR2 SYGVNS. This CDR3 reads CASSEFGTGELFF. As DNA, the CDR3 is TGTGCCAGCAGTGAATTCGGCACCGGGGAGCTGTTTTTT.

The gene calls are TRBV20-1 and TRBJ1-1; D remains unclear. Trimming pared 3 bases from V and 0 bases from J, leaving 14 bases between. Germline V gives CDR1 DFQATT, CDR2 SNEGSKA (reference sequence). The CDR3 totals 15 residues. CDR3 DNA: TGCAGTGCTAGTCAAAGGTCGGCCCTGAACACTGAAGCTTTCTTT. Its translation: CSASQRSALNTEAFF.

The V call is TRBV5-1, the J call TRBJ2-2; D gene uncertain. Trimming removed 10 bases at V and 1 base at J, with 14 bases between. Germline CDR1 is SGHRS and CDR2 is YFSETQ. The CDR3 loop spans 14 amino acids. The DNA of the CDR3 is TGCGCCGCGGCCCGAGACTTGAACACCGGGGAGCTGTTTTTT. Translated, it gives CAAARDLNTGELFF. The full variable domain, in which reference TRBV5-1 and TRBJ2-2 provide the parts outside the CDR3, is KAGVTQTPRYLIKTRGQQVTLSCSPISGHRSVSWYQQTPGQGLQFLFEYFSETQRNKGNFPGRFSGRQFSNSRSEMNVSTLELGDSALYLCAAARDLNTGELFFGEGSRLTVL.

V gene TRBV5-1 combines with J gene TRBJ2-1, with D possibly being TRBD2 (5 bases). There are 14 residues in the CDR3. Trimming left V 3 bases short and J 8 bases short, with 15 bases between. Germline V gives CDR1 SGHRS, CDR2 YFSETQ. CDR3: CASSSGSTRDEQFF. The CDR3 DNA follows: TGCGCCAGCAGCTCCGGCTCCACTAGGGATGAGCAGTTCTTC.

The rearrangement links TRBV20-1 to TRBJ2-7; D tentatively fits TRBD1 or TRBD2 (7 bases each). This CDR3 spans 14 amino acids. CDR1 DFQATT and CDR2 SNEGSKA come from the germline V gene (reference sequence). V was clipped by 1 base and J by 6 bases, with 16 bases between them. The CDR3 sequence is CSARVLAGGGEQYF. DNA for the CDR3: TGCAGTGCTAGAGTCCTGGCAGGGGGGGGCGAGCAGTACTTC.

In this sample, this clonotype turned up once. The J gene is TRBJ2-7, the V gene TRBV11-1; D perhaps matches TRBD1 (6 bases). Trimming took off 10 bases at V and 2 bases at J, with 15 bases between the two ends. CDR3 size: 13 residues. Germline CDR1 reads SGHAT; CDR2 reads FQDESV (reference sequence). Written as DNA, the CDR3 is TGTGCCACCTTTGACAGGAGAACCTACGAGCAGTACTTC. Translation: CATFDRRTYEQYF.

This clonotype was detected a few times. One base away lies a much larger clone, so this may be a sequencing read error. The chain has TRBV11-2 and TRBJ1-1; D not certain. Germline V gene sequence: CDR1 SGHAT, CDR2 FQNNGV. V was shortened by 3 bases and J by 1 base, with 3 bases between the two germline ends. The CDR3 contains 12 residues. The CDR3 protein is CASSFKNTEAFF. In nucleotides, the CDR3 is TGTGCCAGCAGCTTTAAGAACACTGAAGCTTTCTTT.

This clonotype has only a few counts. The chain combines TRBV20-1 with TRBJ1-1; D remains unclear. The CDR3 consists of 12 residues. The V end lost 1 base, the J end lost 3 bases, and 6 bases lay between the germline ends. Per the germline V gene, CDR1 is DFQATT and CDR2 is SNEGSKA (reference sequence). The CDR3 loop is CSARGPDTEAFF. The CDR3 DNA reads TGCAGTGCTAGAGGACCGGACACTGAAGCTTTCTTT.

This clonotype was counted at least ten times. This chain connects TRBV29-1 to TRBJ2-5; D perhaps matches TRBD2 (6 bases). CDR3 length: 13 residues. The V gene's germline CDR1 is SQVTM and CDR2 ANQGSEA. The germline V and J ends were trimmed by 6 bases and 4 bases, with 15 bases remaining between them. CDR3 nucleotides: TGCAGCGTGCGACTAGGACTCCTAGAGACCCAGTACTTC. Translating it yields CSVRLGLLETQYF. Complete variable domain (other parts from reference TRBV29-1 and TRBJ2-5): SAVISQKPSRDICQRGTSLTIQCQVDSQVTMMFWYRQQPGQSLTLIATANQGSEATYESGFVIDKFPISRPNLTFSTLTVSNMSPEDSSIYLCSVRLGLLETQYFGPGTRLLVL.

This clonotype came up many times. The J gene is TRBJ2-7, the V gene TRBV11-1, with TRBD1 as a possible D gene (6 bases). The V and J ends lost 5 bases and 6 bases respectively, with 14 bases between them. The CDR3 extends over 13 amino acids. CDR1 and CDR2 from the germline V gene are SGHAT and FQDESV (reference sequence). CDR3 residues: CASSQTQGSEQYF. The CDR3, as DNA: TGTGCCAGCAGCCAGACCCAGGGGTCCGAGCAGTACTTC.

The rearrangement links TRBV7-2 to TRBJ2-1, with 10 bases that match TRBD1. This CDR3 comprises 14 residues. V lost 4 bases, J lost 6 bases, and 3 bases stayed unmatched. Germline-derived CDR1 and CDR2 are SGHTA and FQGNSA. CDR3 loop: CASSSRTGGNEQFF. The CDR3, as DNA: TGTGCCAGCAGCTCCCGGACAGGGGGCAATGAGCAGTTCTTC.

V usage is TRBV9 and J usage is TRBJ2-7; 7 positions match TRBD2. Germline values: CDR1 SGDLS, CDR2 YYNGEE. With V trimmed by 10 bases and J by 4 bases, 5 bases remained unmatched. The CDR3 has 11 residues. The CDR3 DNA reads as TGTGCCCCTTGGACTAGTTACGAGCAGTACTTC. The encoded protein is CAPWTSYEQYF. Full variable domain (rest looked up from reference TRBV9 and TRBJ2-7): DSGVTQTPKHLITATGQRVTLRCSPRSGDLSVYWYQQSLDQGLQFLIQYYNGEERAKGNILERFSAQQFPDLHSELNLSSLELGDSALYFCAPWTSYEQYFGPGTRLTVT.

Turning to this clonotype: A much larger clone lies a single base off, so this may be a read error. The rearrangement uses TRBV20-1 and TRBJ2-7; a weak D match, TRBD1 (6 bases). Germline values: CDR1 DFQATT, CDR2 SNEGSKA (reference sequence). The CDR3 contains 13 residues. In nucleotides, the CDR3 is TGCAGTGCTAGAGACACAGGGACCTACGAGCGGTACTTC. This encodes CSARDTGTYERYF.

This chain links TRBV7-3 with TRBJ2-2; 10 bases map to TRBD2. The CDR3 covers 19 residues. Germline V gene lookup returns CDR1 SGHTA and CDR2 FQGTGA. V dropped 1 base and J dropped 1; count of bases not matched to a gene: 9. CDR3 in DNA: TGTGCCAGCAGCTTAAGGGCGGCTAGCGGGGGCCTGAACACCGGGGAGCTGTTTTTT. This codes for CASSLRAASGGLNTGELFF.

For this clonotype: A read error is possible here, since a much larger clone lies one base away. The chain is built from TRBV24-1 and TRBJ2-1; 12 bases agree with TRBD1. There are 17 residues in the CDR3. The germline V gene has CDR1 KGHDR and CDR2 SFDVKD. V lost 5 bases, J lost 7 bases, and 11 bases stayed unmatched. CDR3 protein: CATSVTYRDRGPNEQFF. The CDR3 DNA sequence: TGTGCCACCAGTGTAACTTACCGGGACAGGGGGCCAAATGAGCAGTTCTTC.

This clonotype was observed at least ten times. The V call is TRBV20-1, the J call TRBJ2-7, with D perhaps matching TRBD1 (6 bases). The CDR3 is 13 residues long. The germline V and J ends were trimmed by 4 bases and 7 bases, with 17 bases remaining between them. The V gene's germline CDR1 is DFQATT and CDR2 SNEGSKA (reference sequence). The DNA for the CDR3 is TGCAGTGCTACTTCAGGGGAAGTCTGGGAGCAGTACTTC. Its translation: CSATSGEVWEQYF.

To note about this clonotype: With a much larger clone just one base away, this may be a read error. This sequence joins TRBV19 and TRBJ2-7; no clear D. This CDR3 has 13 residues. CDR1 and CDR2 (germline): LNHDA, SQIVND (reference sequence). The CDR3 loop is CASSIGTRREQHF. The DNA of the CDR3 is TGTGCCAGTAGTATCGGCACCCGTCGCGAGCAGCACTTC.

The V call is TRBV15, the J call TRBJ2-7; possibly TRBD2 for D (6 bases). Trimming took off 3 bases at V and 5 bases at J, with 20 bases between the two ends. The CDR3 has 16 residues. The V gene's germline CDR1 is LNHNV and CDR2 YYDKDF (reference sequence). The CDR3 spells CATSSLRTGRRNEQYF. The CDR3 nucleotides are TGTGCCACCAGCAGCCTTCGAACCGGGAGACGCAACGAGCAGTACTTC. Full variable domain (rest looked up from reference TRBV15 and TRBJ2-7): DAMVIQNPRYQVTQFGKPVTLSCSQTLNHNVMYWYQQKSSQAPKLLFHYYDKDFNNEADTPDNFQSRRPNTSFCFLDIRSPGLGDTAMYLCATSSLRTGRRNEQYFGPGTRLTVT.

In its sample, this clonotype was seen many times. This chain joins TRBV25-1 and TRBJ2-1; D possibly corresponds to TRBD2 (5 bases). V lost 1 base, J lost 0 bases, and 7 bases lay in between. This CDR3 has 15 amino acids. The germline V gene has CDR1 MGHDK and CDR2 SYGVNS. The CDR3 DNA follows: TGTGCCAGCAGTGAATTCCGGGACTCCTACAATGAGCAGTTCTTC. Amino acids: CASSEFRDSYNEQFF.

The chain links TRBV7-2 to TRBJ1-6; D may be TRBD1 (5 bases). Germline V gives CDR1 SGHTA, CDR2 FQGNSA. Trimming stripped 6 bases from V and 8 bases from J, with 11 bases between. The CDR3 has 13 amino acids. The CDR3 DNA reads TGTGCCAGCAGTGGGGGGGAAGATTCACCCCTCCACTTT. Amino acid sequence: CASSGGEDSPLHF.

There are a few counts of this clonotype. V usage is TRBV20-1 and J usage is TRBJ2-1; 8 positions match TRBD2. Germline V lookup: CDR1 DFQATT, CDR2 SNEGSKA (reference sequence). This CDR3 has 15 amino acids. Trimming at V came to 0 bases and at J to 9 bases, leaving 10 bases not matched to a gene. CDR3 bases: TGCAGTGCTAGAGATCCGGGGGGGGCGCTTAGTGAGCAGTTCTTC. It codes for CSARDPGGALSEQFF.

The gene calls are TRBV2 and TRBJ2-7; a possible D gene is TRBD1 (6 bases). The V gene lost 7 bases and the J gene lost 3 bases, with 19 bases spanning the gap. Germline assignment: CDR1 SNHLY and CDR2 FYNNEI. This CDR3 has 15 residues. CDR3 region: CASTPPGVFIYEQYF. The CDR3 DNA sequence: TGTGCCAGCACCCCCCCAGGGGTTTTTATCTACGAGCAGTACTTC.

The rearrangement joins TRBV12-3 or TRBV12-4 to TRBJ1-2, with TRBD1 identical over 8 bases. The CDR3 totals 14 residues. The V segment lost 5 bases and the J segment 2 bases; nucleotides outside the gene matches: 4. CDR3 DNA sequence: TGTGCCAGCAGTACCCGGACAGGGAACTATGGCTACACCTTC. Translation gives CASSTRTGNYGYTF.

By sample fraction, this clonotype is medium-sized. V usage is TRBV2 and J usage is TRBJ1-2; D uncertain. The CDR3 is 14 amino acids. The V gene lost 2 bases and the J gene lost 2 bases, with 9 bases spanning the gap. Germline CDR1 is SNHLY and CDR2 is FYNNEI. The CDR3 is CASSELASNYGYTF. CDR3 sequence (DNA): TGTGCCAGCAGTGAATTAGCCAGCAACTATGGCTACACCTTC.

This clonotype was counted at least ten times. The chain recombines TRBV5-1 with TRBJ1-6, with TRBD1 as a possible D gene (6 bases). Germline V CDR1 and CDR2: SGHRS, YFSETQ. Between the trimmed V and J ends, which lost 3 bases and 7 bases, there was a span of 14 bases. The CDR3 contains 15 residues. The CDR3 protein is CASSSTTGRNSPLHF. For the CDR3, the DNA is TGCGCCAGCAGCTCAACTACAGGGAGGAATTCACCCCTCCACTTT. Combining the CDR3 with reference TRBV5-1 and TRBJ1-6 gives the whole variable domain KAGVTQTPRYLIKTRGQQVTLSCSPISGHRSVSWYQQTPGQGLQFLFEYFSETQRNKGNFPGRFSGRQFSNSRSEMNVSTLELGDSALYLCASSSTTGRNSPLHFGNGTRLTVT.